This is a list of T cell receptor beta chains from one sample in a study of blood T cell repertoires in COVID-19. The table came from immunoSEQ multiplex PCR; TCRdb's copy has only in-frame clones and leaves some out. The table has 150,000 or so clones, roughly nine tenths seen once; the top ten hold roughly 15%. The material sequenced was peripheral blood. These receptors came from a woman in her thirties or forties with acute or convalescent COVID-19. The CDR3 runs from the conserved cysteine through the conserved F or W. The D gene is left open where the match is weak. Size tells how often a clone was seen (once, few, many) or the class of an expanded clone, and some rows leave it out.

cdr3_nt: TGCGCCAGCAGCCAAGATTTTATGGAGGAGGACTTTGAAGCTTTCTTT
cdr3_aa: CASSQDFMEEDFEAFF
cdr3_length: 16
clone_size: -
v_call: TRBV4-1
j_call: TRBJ1-1
d_call: -

cdr3_nt: TGTGCCAGCAGCCACAGGGCAGATACGCAGTATTTT
cdr3_aa: CASSHRADTQYF
cdr3_length: 12
clone_size: -
v_call: TRBV7-9
j_call: TRBJ2-3
d_call: -

cdr3_nt: TGTGCCATCAGTGTGGACAGGGGAAACACTGAAGCTTTCTTT
cdr3_aa: CAISVDRGNTEAFF
cdr3_length: 14
clone_size: -
v_call: TRBV10-3
j_call: TRBJ1-1
d_call: TRBD1

cdr3_nt: TGTGCCAGCAGCCGGGACAGTTTTGAAGCTTTCTTT
cdr3_aa: CASSRDSFEAFF
cdr3_length: 12
clone_size: -
v_call: TRBV6-5
j_call: TRBJ1-1
d_call: TRBD1

cdr3_nt: TGTGCCAGCAGCTCACAGGGGGGTGAGCAGTTCTTC
cdr3_aa: CASSSQGGEQFF
cdr3_length: 12
clone_size: -
v_call: TRBV11-2
j_call: TRBJ2-1
d_call: TRBD1

cdr3_nt: TGTGCCAGTAGTAAGGGACTAGCGGTGGTTGCAGATACGCAGTATTTT
cdr3_aa: CASSKGLAVVADTQYF
cdr3_length: 16
clone_size: -
v_call: TRBV19
j_call: TRBJ2-3
d_call: TRBD2

cdr3_nt: TGTGCCAGCAGCGAGGGACAGGGGCATCAGCCCCAGCATTTT
cdr3_aa: CASSEGQGHQPQHF
cdr3_length: 14
clone_size: -
v_call: TRBV5-5
j_call: TRBJ1-5
d_call: TRBD1

cdr3_nt: TGCGCCAGCAGCTGGTCCGCGGTCAGAGCGGGGGAAAAACTGTTTTTT
cdr3_aa: CASSWSAVRAGEKLFF
cdr3_length: 16
clone_size: -
v_call: TRBV5-1
j_call: TRBJ1-4
d_call: -

cdr3_nt: TGTGCCAGCAGCTACGGACAGTTCGACACCGAGCAGTTCTTC
cdr3_aa: CASSYGQFDTEQFF
cdr3_length: 14
clone_size: -
v_call: TRBV5-8
j_call: TRBJ2-1
d_call: -

cdr3_nt: TGTGCCAGCAGTGAACCCCAAACTAGCACAGATACGCAGTATTTT
cdr3_aa: CASSEPQTSTDTQYF
cdr3_length: 15
clone_size: -
v_call: TRBV2
j_call: TRBJ2-3
d_call: -

cdr3_nt: TGTGCCACCAGCCGAAGGACAGGGGGCGGGAATGAAAAACTGTTTTTT
cdr3_aa: CATSRRTGGGNEKLFF
cdr3_length: 16
clone_size: -
v_call: TRBV15
j_call: TRBJ1-4
d_call: TRBD1

cdr3_nt: TGCGCCAGCAGCTTGGAACGGGTAACTGAAGCTTTCTTT
cdr3_aa: CASSLERVTEAFF
cdr3_length: 13
clone_size: -
v_call: TRBV5-1
j_call: TRBJ1-1
d_call: -

cdr3_nt: TGTGCCAGCAGCGTACAGGGGGCCGGAAACACCATATATTTT
cdr3_aa: CASSVQGAGNTIYF
cdr3_length: 14
clone_size: -
v_call: TRBV9
j_call: TRBJ1-3
d_call: TRBD1

cdr3_nt: TGTGCCAGCAGCGGAGAGGGCTACAATGAGCAGTTCTTC
cdr3_aa: CASSGEGYNEQFF
cdr3_length: 13
clone_size: -
v_call: TRBV9
j_call: TRBJ2-1
d_call: -

cdr3_nt: TGTGCCAGTAGTATATTAGAAACCGGGGAGCTGTTTTTT
cdr3_aa: CASSILETGELFF
cdr3_length: 13
clone_size: -
v_call: TRBV19
j_call: TRBJ2-2
d_call: -

cdr3_nt: TGTGCCAGCAGTTTATCAATGGGTCGCAGGGTTAATGAAGCTTTCTTT
cdr3_aa: CASSLSMGRRVNEAFF
cdr3_length: 16
clone_size: -
v_call: TRBV28
j_call: TRBJ1-1
d_call: -

cdr3_nt: TGCAGCGTACAAAAGGTGACAGGGCTAATCAATGAGCAGTTCTTC
cdr3_aa: CSVQKVTGLINEQFF
cdr3_length: 15
clone_size: once
v_call: TRBV29-1
j_call: TRBJ2-1
d_call: TRBD1

cdr3_nt: TGTGCCAGCAGCTTGGGACAGCCACATAGCAATCAGCCCCAGCATTTT
cdr3_aa: CASSLGQPHSNQPQHF
cdr3_length: 16
clone_size: -
v_call: TRBV9
j_call: TRBJ1-5
d_call: TRBD1

cdr3_nt: TGTGCCAGCAGCCAACCTTCCGGGACAGGGTATCGGAACACTGAAGCTTTCTTT
cdr3_aa: CASSQPSGTGYRNTEAFF
cdr3_length: 18
clone_size: -
v_call: TRBV7-2
j_call: TRBJ1-1
d_call: TRBD1

cdr3_nt: TGCGCCAGCAGTGAGTCGGCTCAGGGGAACACTGAAGCTTTCTTT
cdr3_aa: CASSESAQGNTEAFF
cdr3_length: 15
clone_size: -
v_call: TRBV10-1
j_call: TRBJ1-1
d_call: -

cdr3_nt: TGTGCCAGCAGCGTACAGGGGCGGGACATTCAGTACTTC
cdr3_aa: CASSVQGRDIQYF
cdr3_length: 13
clone_size: -
v_call: TRBV7-3
j_call: TRBJ2-4
d_call: TRBD1

cdr3_nt: TGTGCCAGCAGTTTCGGTCGTGCCTACGAGCAGTACTTC
cdr3_aa: CASSFGRAYEQYF
cdr3_length: 13
clone_size: -
v_call: TRBV12-3/TRBV12-4
j_call: TRBJ2-7
d_call: -

cdr3_nt: TGTGCCAGCAGTGAAAGAGTTACCCAAGAGACCCAGTACTTC
cdr3_aa: CASSERVTQETQYF
cdr3_length: 14
clone_size: -
v_call: TRBV2
j_call: TRBJ2-5
d_call: -

cdr3_nt: TGTGCCAGCAGCCTCGGGGGGACGCATAACTCTGGAAACACCATATATTTT
cdr3_aa: CASSLGGTHNSGNTIYF
cdr3_length: 17
clone_size: -
v_call: TRBV2
j_call: TRBJ1-3
d_call: -

cdr3_nt: TGTGCCAGCAGCTACCGGACAGGGGTTGGAAACACCATATATTTT
cdr3_aa: CASSYRTGVGNTIYF
cdr3_length: 15
clone_size: -
v_call: TRBV28
j_call: TRBJ1-3
d_call: TRBD1

cdr3_nt: TGCGCCAGCAGCCCCCAGGGGCACGAGCAGTACTTC
cdr3_aa: CASSPQGHEQYF
cdr3_length: 12
clone_size: -
v_call: TRBV5-1
j_call: TRBJ2-7
d_call: -

cdr3_nt: TGTGCTATCGGACAGGGCTACGAGCAGTACTTC
cdr3_aa: CAIGQGYEQYF
cdr3_length: 11
clone_size: -
v_call: TRBV6-5
j_call: TRBJ2-7
d_call: TRBD1

cdr3_nt: TGCAGCGTAGAAACTCACACCGGGGGGAACGAGCAGTACTTC
cdr3_aa: CSVETHTGGNEQYF
cdr3_length: 14
clone_size: once
v_call: TRBV29-1
j_call: TRBJ2-7
d_call: TRBD2

cdr3_nt: TGTGCCAGTAGGAAAGGCCTCGACAGGTCAAGCAATCAGCCCCAGCATTTT
cdr3_aa: CASRKGLDRSSNQPQHF
cdr3_length: 17
clone_size: -
v_call: TRBV19
j_call: TRBJ1-5
d_call: -

cdr3_nt: TGTGCCAGCATTGCCGACCGGGGTAACTATGGCTACACCTTC
cdr3_aa: CASIADRGNYGYTF
cdr3_length: 14
clone_size: -
v_call: TRBV2
j_call: TRBJ1-2
d_call: -

cdr3_nt: TGTGCCAGTAGAATAGCGGGAGGGATTCGGAATGAGCAGTTCTTC
cdr3_aa: CASRIAGGIRNEQFF
cdr3_length: 15
clone_size: -
v_call: TRBV19
j_call: TRBJ2-1
d_call: TRBD2

cdr3_nt: TGTGCCTGTAAGGGACTGCAATATAATTCACCCCTCCACTTT
cdr3_aa: CACKGLQYNSPLHF
cdr3_length: 14
clone_size: -
v_call: TRBV30
j_call: TRBJ1-6
d_call: -

cdr3_nt: TGTGCCTGGAGTGTTCAGGTTAATGAAAAACTGTTTTTT
cdr3_aa: CAWSVQVNEKLFF
cdr3_length: 13
clone_size: once
v_call: TRBV30
j_call: TRBJ1-4
d_call: -

cdr3_nt: TGTGCCAGCAGCCATGCGTCTAGCGGGTTCTACTACGAGCAGTACTTC
cdr3_aa: CASSHASSGFYYEQYF
cdr3_length: 16
clone_size: -
v_call: TRBV11-3
j_call: TRBJ2-7
d_call: TRBD2

cdr3_nt: TGTGCCACGCAGGGGGGACAGGGCATCACTCAGCCCCAGCATTTT
cdr3_aa: CATQGGQGITQPQHF
cdr3_length: 15
clone_size: -
v_call: TRBV24-1
j_call: TRBJ1-5
d_call: TRBD1

cdr3_nt: TGTGCCACCAGCAGAGACGGGAGCGGATTTGGCTACACCTTC
cdr3_aa: CATSRDGSGFGYTF
cdr3_length: 14
clone_size: -
v_call: TRBV15
j_call: TRBJ1-2
d_call: -

cdr3_nt: TGTGCCACCAGTGGGACAGGGTATGGCTACACCTTC
cdr3_aa: CATSGTGYGYTF
cdr3_length: 12
clone_size: -
v_call: TRBV24-1
j_call: TRBJ1-2
d_call: TRBD1

cdr3_nt: TGTGCCAGCAGCTTAGAAAGCTCGACCGGGGAGCTGTTTTTT
cdr3_aa: CASSLESSTGELFF
cdr3_length: 14
clone_size: few
v_call: TRBV7-2
j_call: TRBJ2-2
d_call: -

cdr3_nt: TGTGCCTCAGCCCGGGGGGCTGACGGGGAGCTGTTTTTT
cdr3_aa: CASARGADGELFF
cdr3_length: 13
clone_size: -
v_call: TRBV10-3
j_call: TRBJ2-2
d_call: -

cdr3_nt: TGTGCCAGCAGTTTTACAGGGACCGAGCAGTACTTC
cdr3_aa: CASSFTGTEQYF
cdr3_length: 12
clone_size: -
v_call: TRBV27
j_call: TRBJ2-7
d_call: -

cdr3_nt: TGTGCCAGCAGCCGAACGACAGGGGCCCTCCCTGAAGCTTTCTTT
cdr3_aa: CASSRTTGALPEAFF
cdr3_length: 15
clone_size: -
v_call: TRBV3-1/TRBV3-2
j_call: TRBJ1-1
d_call: TRBD1

cdr3_nt: TGTGCCAGCAGCCAGAGCGGGGGGGCCACCGGGGAGCTGTTTTTT
cdr3_aa: CASSQSGGATGELFF
cdr3_length: 15
clone_size: -
v_call: TRBV7-8
j_call: TRBJ2-2
d_call: TRBD2

cdr3_nt: TGTGCCAGCAGTGGCCCGGGGGGGACAAACTCCCCCTACGAGCAGTACTTC
cdr3_aa: CASSGPGGTNSPYEQYF
cdr3_length: 17
clone_size: -
v_call: TRBV27
j_call: TRBJ2-7
d_call: TRBD2

cdr3_nt: TGTGCCAGCAGTTTATTTATGGCAGACAATGAGCAGTTCTTC
cdr3_aa: CASSLFMADNEQFF
cdr3_length: 14
clone_size: -
v_call: TRBV28
j_call: TRBJ2-1
d_call: -

cdr3_nt: TGTGCCAGCAGCGGAGGGACAGACTATGGCTACACCTTC
cdr3_aa: CASSGGTDYGYTF
cdr3_length: 13
clone_size: -
v_call: TRBV7-2
j_call: TRBJ1-2
d_call: TRBD1

cdr3_nt: TGTGCCAGCAGTCTAGGGGCTCAGCCCCAGCATTTT
cdr3_aa: CASSLGAQPQHF
cdr3_length: 12
clone_size: -
v_call: TRBV2
j_call: TRBJ1-5
d_call: -

cdr3_nt: TGCGCCAGCAGCTTGGACAGGGCTGATTTTGGCTACACCTTC
cdr3_aa: CASSLDRADFGYTF
cdr3_length: 14
clone_size: -
v_call: TRBV5-1
j_call: TRBJ1-2
d_call: -

cdr3_nt: TGTGCCAGCAGCTTAGTGAGCGGGGGTAACTACGAGCAGTACTTC
cdr3_aa: CASSLVSGGNYEQYF
cdr3_length: 15
clone_size: -
v_call: TRBV7-2
j_call: TRBJ2-7
d_call: TRBD2

cdr3_nt: TGTGCCAGCAGCCGCGAGGGGAGGGGTGCCGGGGAGCTGTTTTTT
cdr3_aa: CASSREGRGAGELFF
cdr3_length: 15
clone_size: -
v_call: TRBV3-1/TRBV3-2
j_call: TRBJ2-2
d_call: TRBD2

cdr3_nt: TGCGCCAGCAGCTCGTCACCTGACAGGGGTTCATCTGAAGCTTTCTTT
cdr3_aa: CASSSSPDRGSSEAFF
cdr3_length: 16
clone_size: -
v_call: TRBV5-1
j_call: TRBJ1-1
d_call: TRBD1

cdr3_nt: TGTGCCATCAGTGCCACAGGGCCTAGCAATCAGCCCCAGCATTTT
cdr3_aa: CAISATGPSNQPQHF
cdr3_length: 15
clone_size: -
v_call: TRBV10-3
j_call: TRBJ1-5
d_call: -

cdr3_nt: TGTGCCACCAGTGGTTCGGGGACCTACGAGCAGTACTTC
cdr3_aa: CATSGSGTYEQYF
cdr3_length: 13
clone_size: -
v_call: TRBV24-1
j_call: TRBJ2-7
d_call: -

cdr3_nt: TGTGCCAGCAGTTCCCGGCTACGGCGGGACTCCTACGAGCAGTACTTC
cdr3_aa: CASSSRLRRDSYEQYF
cdr3_length: 16
clone_size: -
v_call: TRBV6-9
j_call: TRBJ2-7
d_call: -

cdr3_nt: TGTGCCAGCAGCGTAGCGCCAGGGACAGCAGGGGCTGGGGCCAACGTCCTGACTTTC
cdr3_aa: CASSVAPGTAGAGANVLTF
cdr3_length: 19
clone_size: -
v_call: TRBV9
j_call: TRBJ2-6
d_call: TRBD1

cdr3_nt: TGTGCCAGCAGCTACCTTCTTAGGGGTAACTATGGCTACACCTTC
cdr3_aa: CASSYLLRGNYGYTF
cdr3_length: 15
clone_size: -
v_call: TRBV11-3
j_call: TRBJ1-2
d_call: -